What follows are 8 T cell receptor beta chains derived from one specimen sequenced in a study of T-cell reconstitution after alpha-beta-depleted transplantation in children. The TCRbeta library was prepared with unique molecular identifiers. Using its own MiXCR run on the PCR reads, TCRdb lists one record per CDR3 protein. This table holds approximately 1,000,000 distinct CDR3 sequences, about 29% found once. Sequenced material: PBMCs, mostly from graft donor cells, taken 360 days after TCRalphabeta/CD19-depleted stem cell transplant. The receptor set was obtained from a boy younger than two who had a stem cell transplant for SCID, so the T cells may come from the graft donor.

V gene TRBV2 combines with J gene TRBJ1-1; D gene uncertain. Germline assignment: CDR1 SNHLY and CDR2 FYNNEI. The CDR3 loop spans 15 amino acids. The ends were cut back, 6 bases at V and 1 base at J, with 15 bases in the middle. This chain's CDR3 is CASRNSPGTNTEAFF. The CDR3 nucleotides read TGTGCCAGCAGGAACTCTCCCGGAACGAACACTGAAGCTTTCTTT.

The CDR3 is CATSRGGGTKNIQYF. For the CDR3, the DNA is TGTGCCACCAGCAGAGGGGGGGGCACCAAAAACATTCAGTACTTC. The chain joins TRBV15 to TRBJ2-4; possible D gene TRBD2, 7 bases. V shed 1 base and J shed 2 bases, with 9 bases lying between them. The CDR3 contains 15 residues. CDR1 is LNHNV and CDR2 is YYDKDF in the germline V gene (reference sequence).

The chain links TRBV4-1 to TRBJ2-4; either TRBD1 or TRBD2 may fit D (6 bases each). Trimming left V 0 bases short and J 9 bases short, with 12 bases between. The CDR3 is made up of 14 amino acids. Germline CDR1 reads MGHRA; CDR2 reads YSYEKL. The CDR3 DNA sequence: TGCGCCAGCAGCCAAGAGGGGGCGCGGGGCATTCAGTACTTC. Its protein product is CASSQEGARGIQYF.

This chain uses TRBV21-1 with TRBJ2-2. TRBV21-1 is tagged as a pseudogene. The CDR3 is made up of 14 amino acids. This CDR3 reads CASSKYAWDGELFF. The CDR3 coding sequence is TGTGCCAGCAGCAAATATGCATGGGACGGGGAGCTGTTTTTT.

This clonotype was picked up a small number of times. The chain links TRBV29-1 to TRBJ1-1; D call uncertain. Looked up from germline, CDR1 is SQVTM and CDR2 is ANQGSEA. This CDR3 has 11 amino acids. The V and J ends lost 3 bases and 1 base respectively, with 3 bases between them. CDR3 DNA sequence: TGCAGCGTTGATGGGAACACTGAAGCTTTCTTT. Translating gives CSVDGNTEAFF. The full variable domain, rest sourced from reference TRBV29-1 and TRBJ1-1, is SAVISQKPSRDICQRGTSLTIQCQVDSQVTMMFWYRQQPGQSLTLIATANQGSEATYESGFVIDKFPISRPNLTFSTLTVSNMSPEDSSIYLCSVDGNTEAFFGQGTRLTVV.

The chain is built from TRBV20-1 and TRBJ2-7, with 10 bases identical to TRBD1. Germline values: CDR1 DFQATT, CDR2 SNEGSKA (reference sequence). The junction had 6 bases not matched to a gene; V was cut back by 5 bases and J by 5 bases. The CDR3 is 13 amino acids. The CDR3 nucleotides read TGCAGTGCTCAGCGGGACAGGGGTGACGAGCAGTACTTC. It is translated as CSAQRDRGDEQYF.

The chain is built from TRBV6-2 or TRBV6-3 and TRBJ2-1; D gene uncertain. V was cut by 6 bases and J by 9 bases, with 15 bases left in between. There are 13 residues in the CDR3. Germline V gene lookup returns CDR1 MNHEY and CDR2 SVGEGT. The CDR3 DNA follows: TGTGCCAGCAGAACTAACGGCCCGGGTGAGCAGTTCTTC. It codes for CASRTNGPGEQFF.

The chain links TRBV7-9 to TRBJ2-3; D gene uncertain. Trimming took off 0 bases at V and 4 bases at J, with 17 bases between the two ends. The germline CDR1 and CDR2 sequences are SEHNR and FQNEAQ (reference sequence). The length of the CDR3 is 17 residues. The CDR3 loop reads CASSLALVDSSADTQYF. The CDR3 DNA reads as TGTGCCAGCAGCTTAGCCCTAGTAGATTCGTCCGCAGATACGCAGTATTTT.